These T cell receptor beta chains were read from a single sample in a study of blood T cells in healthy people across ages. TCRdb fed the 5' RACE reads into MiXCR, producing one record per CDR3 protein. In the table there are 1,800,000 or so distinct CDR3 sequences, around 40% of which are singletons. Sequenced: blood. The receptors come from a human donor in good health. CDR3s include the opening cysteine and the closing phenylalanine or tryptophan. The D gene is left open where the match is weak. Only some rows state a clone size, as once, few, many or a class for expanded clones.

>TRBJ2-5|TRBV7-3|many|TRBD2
CASSPTSGQETQYF
TGTGCCAGCAGCCCGACTAGCGGCCAAGAGACCCAGTACTTC
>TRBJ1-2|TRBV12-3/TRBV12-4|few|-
CASRFQGLYGYTF
TGTGCCAGCAGGTTCCAGGGACTTTATGGCTACACCTTC
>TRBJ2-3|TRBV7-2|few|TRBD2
CASSLELAGGQLNTQYF
TGTGCCAGCAGCTTAGAACTAGCGGGGGGGCAGTTAAATACGCAGTATTTT
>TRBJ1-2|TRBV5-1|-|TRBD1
CASSAGGENYGYTF
TGCGCCAGCAGTGCAGGGGGGGAGAACTATGGCTACACCTTC
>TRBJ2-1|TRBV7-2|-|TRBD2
CASTTSGPYNEQFF
TGTGCCAGCACGACTAGCGGACCCTACAATGAGCAGTTCTTC
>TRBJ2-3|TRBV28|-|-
CASRLSTDAQYF
TGTGCCAGCAGGCTCAGCACAGATGCGCAGTATTTT
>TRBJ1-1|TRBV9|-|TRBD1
CASSLGQGHAEAFF
TGTGCCAGCAGCTTGGGACAGGGGCATGCTGAAGCTTTCTTT
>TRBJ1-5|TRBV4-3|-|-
CASSQEPRSSQHF
TGCGCCAGCAGCCAAGAACCCCGTTCGTCCCAGCATTTT
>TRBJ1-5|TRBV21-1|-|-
CASSPKCRLPNQPQHF
TGTGCCAGCAGCCCAAAGTGCCGCCTCCCGAATCAGCCCCAGCATTTT
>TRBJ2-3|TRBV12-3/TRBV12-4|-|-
CASSLGIRADAQYF
TGTGCCAGCAGTTTAGGTATTCGAGCAGATGCGCAGTATTTT
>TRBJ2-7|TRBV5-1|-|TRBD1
CASSYTFRGRREQYF
TGCGCCAGCAGCTATACGTTCAGGGGGCGTAGGGAGCAGTACTTC
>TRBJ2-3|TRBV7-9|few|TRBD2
CASSSSFGLAGDTQYF
TGTGCCAGCAGCTCCAGCTTCGGACTAGCTGGAGATACGCAGTATTTT
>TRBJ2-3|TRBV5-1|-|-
CASSTGGSVSDTQYF
TGCGCCAGCAGCACGGGGGGCAGCGTGTCAGATACGCAGTATTTT
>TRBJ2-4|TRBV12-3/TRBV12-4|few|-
CASSFRGRWDIQYF
TGTGCCAGCAGTTTCCGGGGTAGGTGGGACATTCAGTACTTC
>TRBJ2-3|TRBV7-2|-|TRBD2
CASSLNGGVDTQYF
TGTGCCAGCAGCTTAAACGGGGGGGTAGATACGCAGTATTTT
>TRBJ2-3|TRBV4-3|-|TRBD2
CASSRIAGGTDTQYF
TGCGCCAGCAGCCGGATAGCGGGGGGCACAGATACGCAGTATTTT
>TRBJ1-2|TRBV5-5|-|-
CASSLFSTYGYTF
TGTGCCAGCAGCTTGTTCAGTACCTATGGCTACACCTTC
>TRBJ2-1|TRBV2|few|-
CASYTAIPTYNEQFF
TGTGCCAGCTATACGGCTATACCTACCTACAATGAGCAGTTCTTC
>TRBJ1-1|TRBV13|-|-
CASSAEKARMNTEAFF
TGTGCCAGCAGCGCTGAAAAAGCCCGCATGAACACTGAAGCTTTCTTT
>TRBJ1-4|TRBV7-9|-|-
CASSFQETNEKLFF
TGTGCCAGCAGCTTTCAGGAAACTAATGAAAAACTGTTTTTT
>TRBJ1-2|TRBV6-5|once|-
CASSSTGGSYYGYTF
TGTGCCAGCAGTTCGACGGGGGGGTCCTACTATGGCTACACCTTC
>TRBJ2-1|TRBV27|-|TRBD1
CASSLSVRGRLDEQFF
TGTGCCAGCAGTCTGAGCGTCAGGGGGCGCCTAGATGAGCAGTTCTTC
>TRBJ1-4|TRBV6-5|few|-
CASSYGPGREKLFF
TGTGCCAGCAGTTACGGGCCAGGGCGTGAAAAACTGTTTTTT
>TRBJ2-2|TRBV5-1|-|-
CASSPQETGERFF
TGCGCCAGCAGCCCTCAGGAGACCGGGGAGCGGTTTTTT
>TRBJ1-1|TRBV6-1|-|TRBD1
CASSETQGGAAFF
TGTGCCAGCAGTGAAACACAGGGGGGAGCGGCTTTCTTT
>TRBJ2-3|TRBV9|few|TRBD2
CASSVLSGGASTDTQYF
TGTGCCAGCAGCGTCCTTAGCGGGGGGGCTAGCACAGATACGCAGTATTTT
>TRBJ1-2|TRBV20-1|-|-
CSARDLTGARDGYTF
TGCAGTGCTAGAGACCTGACTGGGGCCCGCGATGGCTACACCTTC
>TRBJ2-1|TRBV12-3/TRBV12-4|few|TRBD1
CASSPWRDRVDEQFF
TGTGCCAGCAGTCCCTGGCGGGACAGGGTCGATGAGCAGTTCTTC
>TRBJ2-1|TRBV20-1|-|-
CSARRHSPREQFF
TGCAGTGCTAGACGACATAGCCCCAGGGAGCAGTTCTTC
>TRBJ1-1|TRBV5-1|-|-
CASFDTRNTEAFF
TGCGCCAGCTTCGACACCCGGAACACTGAAGCTTTCTTT
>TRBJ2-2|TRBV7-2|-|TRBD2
CASSNGLATNTGELFF
TGTGCCAGCAGCAACGGACTAGCGACGAACACCGGGGAGCTGTTTTTT
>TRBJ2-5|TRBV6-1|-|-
CASRSPWGTQYF
TGTGCCAGCAGGAGCCCGTGGGGAACCCAGTACTTC
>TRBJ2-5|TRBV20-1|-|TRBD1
CSAPQLGQGGETQYF
TGCAGTGCTCCACAACTGGGACAGGGAGGGGAGACCCAGTACTTC
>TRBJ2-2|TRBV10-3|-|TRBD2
CAIGQRAGDFTGELFF
TGTGCCATAGGTCAAAGAGCGGGGGACTTCACCGGGGAGCTGTTTTTT
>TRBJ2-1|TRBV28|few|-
CASRSGTYNEQFF
TGTGCCAGCAGATCTGGAACCTACAATGAGCAGTTCTTC
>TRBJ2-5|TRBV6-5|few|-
CASSYNLGDSVGETQYF
TGTGCCAGCAGTTACAACTTAGGGGACTCCGTTGGGGAGACCCAGTACTTC
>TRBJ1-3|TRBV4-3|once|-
CASSPYLGAGNTIYF
TGCGCCAGCAGCCCTTACTTGGGGGCTGGAAACACCATATATTTT
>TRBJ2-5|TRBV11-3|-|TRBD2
CASGRASGDQETQYF
TGTGCCAGTGGAAGGGCTAGCGGGGACCAAGAGACCCAGTACTTC
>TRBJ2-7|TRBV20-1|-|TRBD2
CRASGGVHEQYF
TGCAGGGCTAGCGGGGGTGTCCACGAGCAGTACTTC
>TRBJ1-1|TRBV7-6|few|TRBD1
CASSLRGQHNTEAFF
TGTGCCAGCAGCTTGAGGGGACAGCATAACACTGAAGCTTTCTTT
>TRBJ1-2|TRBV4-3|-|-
CASSPESLTYGYTF
TGCGCCAGCAGCCCAGAGTCTCTGACCTATGGCTACACCTTC
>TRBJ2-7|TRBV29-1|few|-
CSVVLAESYEQYF
TGCAGCGTTGTTTTGGCCGAGTCCTACGAGCAGTACTTC
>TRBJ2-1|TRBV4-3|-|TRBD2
CASSQEAGGLYEQFF
TGCGCCAGCAGCCAAGAAGCGGGGGGGCTCTATGAGCAGTTCTTC
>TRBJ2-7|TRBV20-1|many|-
CSAADSYEQYF
TGCAGTGCTGCGGACTCCTACGAGCAGTACTTC
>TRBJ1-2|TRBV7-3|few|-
CASSLILGGINYGYTF
TGTGCCAGCAGCCTCATTCTTGGGGGCATCAACTATGGCTACACCTTC
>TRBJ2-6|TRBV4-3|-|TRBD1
CASSQEATGSTGANVLTF
TGCGCCAGCAGCCAAGAAGCGACAGGGTCCACTGGGGCCAACGTCCTGACTTTC
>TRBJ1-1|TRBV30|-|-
CAWSGWGDTEAFF
TGTGCCTGGTCGGGATGGGGGGACACTGAAGCTTTCTTT
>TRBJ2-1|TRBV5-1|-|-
CASSSGELYNEQFF
TGCGCCAGCAGCTCAGGAGAGCTTTACAATGAGCAGTTCTTC
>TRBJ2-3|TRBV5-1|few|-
CASSLWADLISTDTQYF
TGCGCCAGCAGCTTGTGGGCCGACTTAATAAGCACAGATACGCAGTATTTT
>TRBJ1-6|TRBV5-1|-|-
CASSPRDTNSPLHF
TGCGCCAGCAGCCCCCGGGACACGAATTCACCCCTCCACTTT
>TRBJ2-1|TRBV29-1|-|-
CSVEVGQIYNEQFF
TGCAGCGTTGAAGTTGGTCAGATCTACAATGAGCAGTTCTTC
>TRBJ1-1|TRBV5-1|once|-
CASSVDGPNTEAFF
TGCGCCAGCAGCGTGGACGGACCGAACACTGAAGCTTTCTTT
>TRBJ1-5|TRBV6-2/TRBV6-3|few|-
CASSYHPGNQPQHF
TGTGCCAGCAGTTATCACCCAGGGAATCAGCCCCAGCATTTT
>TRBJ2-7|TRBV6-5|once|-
CASSWTWRSPSYEQYF
TGTGCCAGCAGTTGGACCTGGCGGTCCCCTTCCTACGAGCAGTACTTC
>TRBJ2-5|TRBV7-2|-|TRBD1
CASINRDSPQETRYF
TGTGCCAGCATCAACCGGGACAGCCCTCAAGAGACCCGGTACTTC
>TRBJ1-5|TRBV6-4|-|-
CASSDSSNQPQHF
TGTGCCAGCTCCGACAGTAGCAATCAGCCCCAGCATTTT
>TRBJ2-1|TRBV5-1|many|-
CASSLAAGLDNEQFF
TGCGCCAGCAGCTTGGCGGCGGGACTGGACAATGAGCAGTTCTTC
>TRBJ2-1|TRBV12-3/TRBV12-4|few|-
CASSSLGYEQFF
TGTGCCAGCAGCTCCCTCGGGTATGAGCAGTTCTTC
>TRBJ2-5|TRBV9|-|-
CASSSQGFETQYF
TGTGCCAGCAGCTCACAGGGTTTTGAGACCCAGTACTTC